Presented here are 7 T cell receptor beta chains from one specimen sequenced in a study of shared clonotypes between healthy human individuals. TCRdb keeps only in-frame clones here, not all; method: immunoSEQ multiplex PCR. Of about 1 million clones in the sample, under 80% were seen once. Source material: memory CD4+ T cells sorted from blood. Specified subset: CD45RA-negative fraction. The receptors originated from a man aged 18 to 35 in good health.

V usage is TRBV6-1 and J usage is TRBJ1-6; D perhaps matches TRBD1 (6 bases). The CDR3 contains 15 residues. Trimming took off 6 bases at V and 7 bases at J, with 16 bases between the two ends. The germline CDR1 and CDR2 sequences are MNHNS and SASEGT. The DNA for the CDR3 is TGTGCCAGCAGAACGGCCCCCGGGGGCAATTCACCCCTCCACTTT. It encodes CASRTAPGGNSPLHF.

V gene TRBV4-1 combines with J gene TRBJ1-2; unclear D gene. The germline V and J ends were trimmed by 0 bases and 4 bases, with 15 bases remaining between them. Germline CDR1 is MGHRA and CDR2 is YSYEKL. The CDR3 is 16 amino acids. CDR3 sequence (DNA): TGCGCCAGCAGCCAAGACCAGACTCCCGGAGGCTATGGCTACACCTTC. This encodes CASSQDQTPGGYGYTF.

The chain links TRBV19 to TRBJ1-1; a possible D gene is TRBD1 (5 bases). CDR3 length equals 18 residues. Looked up from germline, CDR1 is LNHDA and CDR2 is SQIVND (reference sequence). Trimming removed 6 bases from V and 2 bases from J, with 25 bases in between. The CDR3 DNA follows: TGTGCCAGTAGCACCTCCAGGACCCAACTGGGGGTCAACACTGAAGCTTTCTTT. As protein: CASSTSRTQLGVNTEAFF.

The genes are TRBV19 and TRBJ2-2; D may correspond to TRBD1 or TRBD2 (5 bases each). Trimming pared 5 bases from V and 4 bases from J, leaving 11 bases between. CDR1 and CDR2 from the germline V gene are LNHDA and SQIVND (reference sequence). The CDR3 spans 14 residues. The CDR3 sequence: CASSSGTGTGELFF. The CDR3 nucleotides are TGTGCCAGTAGTTCCGGGACGGGCACCGGGGAGCTGTTTTTT.

V is TRBV5-1 and J is TRBJ2-5, with a tentative D call TRBD2 (6 bases). The germline V gene has CDR1 SGHRS and CDR2 YFSETQ. The CDR3 runs to 15 residues. V gave up 4 bases and J gave up 7 bases, with 20 bases separating them. The CDR3 reads CASSPFPRAGGTQYF. The DNA of the CDR3 is TGCGCCAGCAGCCCCTTTCCGCGCGCCGGGGGGACCCAGTACTTC.

The chain couples TRBV14 to TRBJ2-1; D is undetermined. V lost 0 bases, J lost 6 bases, and 15 bases lay in between. The CDR3 covers 16 residues. Germline V CDR1 and CDR2: SGHDN, FVKESK. Written as DNA, the CDR3 is TGTGCCAGCAGCCAAGATCGCAGAATTAGGAGCAATGAGCAGTTCTTC. It is translated as CASSQDRRIRSNEQFF.

The V gene is TRBV9, the J gene TRBJ2-5, with D hard to call. The V end was cut by 0 bases, the J end by 5 bases, with 5 bases between. The CDR3 runs 12 residues. CDR1 and CDR2 (germline): SGDLS, YYNGEE. For the CDR3, the DNA is TGTGCCAGCAGCGTAGATTCCGAGACCCAGTACTTC. Translating it yields CASSVDSETQYF.